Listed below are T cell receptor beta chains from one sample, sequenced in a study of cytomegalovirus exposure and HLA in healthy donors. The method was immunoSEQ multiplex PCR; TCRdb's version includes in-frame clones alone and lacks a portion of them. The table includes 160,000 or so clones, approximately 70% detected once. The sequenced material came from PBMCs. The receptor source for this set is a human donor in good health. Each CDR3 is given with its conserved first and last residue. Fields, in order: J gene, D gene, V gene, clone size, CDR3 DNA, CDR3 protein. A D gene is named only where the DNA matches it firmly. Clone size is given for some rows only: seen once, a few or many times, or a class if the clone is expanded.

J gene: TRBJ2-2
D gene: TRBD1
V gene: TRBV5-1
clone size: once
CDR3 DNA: TGCGCCAGCAGCGTACAGGGGGCCGGGGAGCTGTTTTTT
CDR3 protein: CASSVQGAGELFF

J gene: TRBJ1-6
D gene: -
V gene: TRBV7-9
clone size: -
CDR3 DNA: TGTGCCAGCAGATCGACACGGCGTAGCTCCTATAATTCACCCCTCCACTTT
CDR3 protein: CASRSTRRSSYNSPLHF

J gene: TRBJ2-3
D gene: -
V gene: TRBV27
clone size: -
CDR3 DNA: TGTGCCAGCCACCCTAACACAGATACGCAGTATTTT
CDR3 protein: CASHPNTDTQYF

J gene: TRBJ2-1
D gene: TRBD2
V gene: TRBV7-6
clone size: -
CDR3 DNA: TGTGCCAGCAGCCCCCTTCGGTTGGGGGGGAATTCGGGGTGGCAGTTCTTC
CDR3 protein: CASSPLRLGGNSGWQFF

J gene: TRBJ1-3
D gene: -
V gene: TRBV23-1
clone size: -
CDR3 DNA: TGCGCCAGCAGTCAATTGGAGGGGACCGCTGGAAACACCATATATTTT
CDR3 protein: CASSQLEGTAGNTIYF

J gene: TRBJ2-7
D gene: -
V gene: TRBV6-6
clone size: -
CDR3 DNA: TGTGCCAGCAGTTACAACCGGCGGAGCTCCTACGAGCAGTACTTC
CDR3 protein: CASSYNRRSSYEQYF

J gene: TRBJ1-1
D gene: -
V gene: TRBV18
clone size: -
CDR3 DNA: TGTGCCAGCTCACCACGCATCTCGCAGGGGCGAACTGAAGCTTTCTTT
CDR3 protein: CASSPRISQGRTEAFF

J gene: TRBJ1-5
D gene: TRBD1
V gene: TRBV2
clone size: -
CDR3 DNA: TGTGCCAGCAAGGAGACAGGGACAAATCAGCCCCAGCATTTT
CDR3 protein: CASKETGTNQPQHF

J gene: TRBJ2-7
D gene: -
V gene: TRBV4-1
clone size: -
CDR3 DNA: TGCGCCAGCAGCCAAGTACCGCAGCGCGCCTACGAGCAGTACTTC
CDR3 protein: CASSQVPQRAYEQYF

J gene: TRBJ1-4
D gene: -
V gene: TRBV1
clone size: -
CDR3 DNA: TGCACCAGCAGCCCAAACGGCGGACAGGGCACTGCAACTAATGAAAAACTGTTTTTT
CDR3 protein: CTSSPNGGQGTATNEKLFF

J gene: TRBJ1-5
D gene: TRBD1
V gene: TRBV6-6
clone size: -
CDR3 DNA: TGTGCCAGCAGGCACGGGACAGGGAATCAGCCCCAGCATTTT
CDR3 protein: CASRHGTGNQPQHF

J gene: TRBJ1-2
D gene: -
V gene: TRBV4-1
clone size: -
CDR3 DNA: TGCGCCAGCAGCCAAGAGAGGCGGGGAAAAGGCTACACCTTC
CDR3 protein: CASSQERRGKGYTF

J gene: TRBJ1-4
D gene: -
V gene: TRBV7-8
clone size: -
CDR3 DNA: TGTGCCAGCAGCTTAGTTTCGGAAAAACTGTTTTTT
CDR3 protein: CASSLVSEKLFF

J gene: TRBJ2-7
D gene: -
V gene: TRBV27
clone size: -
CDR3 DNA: TGTGCCAGCAGTTTAGGGTCGGGGTACGAGCAGTACTTC
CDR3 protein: CASSLGSGYEQYF

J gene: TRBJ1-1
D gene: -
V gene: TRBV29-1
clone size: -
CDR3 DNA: TGCAGCGCAATAAGACAGCCTACGAACACTGAAGCTTTCTTT
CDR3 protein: CSAIRQPTNTEAFF

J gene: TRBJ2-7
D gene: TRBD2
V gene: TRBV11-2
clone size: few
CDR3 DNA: TGTGCCAGCAGCTTAGGTGCGGGGGGGCCCTACGAGCAGTACTTC
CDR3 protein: CASSLGAGGPYEQYF

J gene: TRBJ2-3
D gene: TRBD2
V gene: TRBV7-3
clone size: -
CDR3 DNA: TGTGCCAGCAGCCCCCTAGCGGGGGGGAGCCCAGATACGCAGTATTTT
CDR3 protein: CASSPLAGGSPDTQYF

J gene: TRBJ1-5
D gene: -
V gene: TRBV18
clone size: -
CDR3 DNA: TGTGCCAGCTCACCACGGTCGGGGGTAGGAGATCAGCCCCAGCATTTT
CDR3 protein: CASSPRSGVGDQPQHF

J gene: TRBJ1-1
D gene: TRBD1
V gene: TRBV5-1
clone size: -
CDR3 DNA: TGCGCCAGCATCTCGACAGGGGACTTGAACACTGAAGCTTTCTTT
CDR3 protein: CASISTGDLNTEAFF

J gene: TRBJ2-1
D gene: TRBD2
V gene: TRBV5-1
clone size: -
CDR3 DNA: TGCGCCAGCAGGATTATAGCGGGGGTGGTCAATGAGCAGTTCTTC
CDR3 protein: CASRIIAGVVNEQFF

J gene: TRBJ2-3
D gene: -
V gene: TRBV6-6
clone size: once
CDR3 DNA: TGTGCCAGCAGTCAAGACTACCCCGCAAGCACAGATACGCAGTATTTT
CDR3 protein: CASSQDYPASTDTQYF

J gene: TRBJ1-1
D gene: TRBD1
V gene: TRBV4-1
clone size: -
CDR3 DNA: TGCGCCAGCAGCCATATAGGACAGGGTGATGGGAAAGCTTTCTTT
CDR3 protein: CASSHIGQGDGKAFF

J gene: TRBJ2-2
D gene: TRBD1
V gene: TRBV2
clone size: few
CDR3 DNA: TGTGCCAGCAGTGGTGACAGGGACACCGGGGAGCTGTTTTTT
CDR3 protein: CASSGDRDTGELFF